The rows below give T cell receptor beta chains drawn from one sample of a study of tumor-infiltrating lymphocytes in oesophageal squamous cell carcinoma. TCRdb redid the calling of the PCR reads with MiXCR, one entry per CDR3 protein. The data show some 15,000 distinct CDR3 sequences, roughly 58% seen once. Sequences were obtained from esophageal tumor tissue. The receptors derive from a female donor with esophageal squamous cell carcinoma. Both conserved end residues are part of each CDR3. A D gene is named only where the DNA matches it firmly. The size field is filled for only some rows; it gives once, few, many or a size class.

J | D | V | size | DNA | CDR3
TRBJ1-2 | . | TRBV28 | . | TGTGCCAGCAGTAGTTTTACCTATGGCTACACCTTC | CASSSFTYGYTF
TRBJ2-1 | . | TRBV7-2 | . | TGTGCCAGCAGCTTATCTTGGGATGAGACCCAGTTCTTC | CASSLSWDETQFF
TRBJ1-5 | TRBD1 | TRBV6-9 | many | TGTGCCCAAAAGGGACAGGGGGCAATGGGGTCTCAGCCCCAGCATTTT | CAQKGQGAMGSQPQHF
TRBJ2-1 | . | TRBV7-2 | few | TGTGCCAGCAGCTTAGCGGCAGGGGAGCCCTACAATGAGCAGTTCTTC | CASSLAAGEPYNEQFF
TRBJ2-2 | . | TRBV28 | once | TGTGCCTCTCATGACCCGAACACCGGGGAGCTGTTTTTT | CASHDPNTGELFF
TRBJ2-7 | . | TRBV6-2/TRBV6-3 | once | TGTGCCAGCAGTTACTCGGTAGGCTCCTACGAGCAGTACTTC | CASSYSVGSYEQYF
TRBJ2-1 | TRBD2 | TRBV7-6 | . | TGTGCCAGCAGCTTAGCTAGCGGGAGATACAATGAGCAGTTCTTC | CASSLASGRYNEQFF
TRBJ2-3 | TRBD2 | TRBV7-2 | . | TGTGCCAGCAGCTTAGAGGCTAGCGGGAGATGGACAGATACGCAGTATTTT | CASSLEASGRWTDTQYF
TRBJ2-1 | . | TRBV7-3 | few | TGTGCCAGCAGCTTAAGGTCGGGAGTAACGTATGAGCAGTTCTTC | CASSLRSGVTYEQFF
TRBJ2-5 | . | TRBV7-6 | . | TGTGCTATAAGGAGGACGCCACAAGAGACCCAGTACTTC | CAIRRTPQETQYF
TRBJ1-2 | . | TRBV7-2 | . | TGTGCCAGCAGCTTAGTTGGCTACACCTTC | CASSLVGYTF
TRBJ2-5 | . | TRBV7-2 | few | TGTGCCAGCAGCCCGTCCCGGGAGACCCAGTACTTC | CASSPSRETQYF
TRBJ2-3 | . | TRBV7-6 | . | TGTGCCAGCAGCCCCACCGTGATAGATAGCACAGATACGCAGTATTTT | CASSPTVIDSTDTQYF
TRBJ1-2 | . | TRBV6-1 | . | TGTGCCAGCAGTCTACGGGGGACACTTCAGGGCTACACCTTC | CASSLRGTLQGYTF
TRBJ2-1 | . | TRBV5-6 | . | TGTGCCAGCAGCTCCCCGGACGACGGCTACAATGAGCAGTTCTTC | CASSSPDDGYNEQFF
TRBJ2-1 | . | TRBV6-8 | . | TGTGCCAGCTCCAATGAGCAGTTCTTC | CASSNEQFF
TRBJ2-7 | . | TRBV6-5 | . | TGTGCCAGCAGGACCACGGGCTACGAGCAGTACTTC | CASRTTGYEQYF
TRBJ2-3 | . | TRBV5-1 | . | TGCGCCAGCAGCTTTTCTAGTTTCTCTAGCACAGATACGCAGTATTTT | CASSFSSFSSTDTQYF
TRBJ2-1 | TRBD2 | TRBV7-6 | . | TGTGCCAGCAGCCCCTCCGGCGGGAGGTTGGTGGATGAGCAGTTCTTC | CASSPSGGRLVDEQFF
TRBJ2-4 | TRBD2 | TRBV7-4 | . | TGTGCCAGCAGCTTAGAATTAGGCCTAGCGGGGGCCAAAAACATTCAGTACTTC | CASSLELGLAGAKNIQYF
TRBJ2-1 | . | TRBV4-3 | once | TGCGCCAGCAGCCAGCACGTCCAACATTGGAGTTCCTACAATGAGCAGTTCTTC | CASSQHVQHWSSYNEQFF
TRBJ2-3 | . | TRBV5-1 | many | TGCGCCAGCAGCCATGGGACTTCGAGAGGTACAGATACGCAGTATTTT | CASSHGTSRGTDTQYF
TRBJ2-7 | TRBD2 | TRBV6-1 | few | TGTGCCAGCAGTTACCTAGCGGCGGGACTAGCGGCCTACGAGCAGTACTTC | CASSYLAAGLAAYEQYF
TRBJ2-1 | . | TRBV7-2 | few | TGTGCCAGCAGCCCCAAGACAGGGAGGAATGAGCAGTTCTTC | CASSPKTGRNEQFF
TRBJ1-6 | . | TRBV7-3 | . | TGTGCCAGCAGCCGGACAGTGACCTACGAGCAGTACTTT | CASSRTVTYEQYF
TRBJ2-7 | . | TRBV28 | . | TGTGCCAGCTCCACCCCCGGCAGTTGGTACGAGCAGTACTTC | CASSTPGSWYEQYF
TRBJ2-7 | TRBD2 | TRBV7-3 | . | TGTGCCAGCAGCTTGCGGGGAGCGGGGGGCTCCTACGAGCAGTACTTC | CASSLRGAGGSYEQYF